This TCR beta chain was captured by sequencing in a study of cytomegalovirus exposure and HLA in healthy donors. V lost 5 bases to trimming and J lost 0 bases; unmatched junction nucleotides: 6. Per germline, CDR1 MNHEY and CDR2 SMNVEV (reference sequence). This CDR3 has 15 amino acids. This PCR relied on a set of 60 Vbeta primers and 13 Jbeta primers. Only in-frame clones appear in the TCRdb table, and some are missing; sequencing was by immunoSEQ multiplex PCR. The sample lists about 150,000 clones, over 60% occurring once. J is TRBJ1-1 and V is TRBV27; 7 positions match TRBD1. Sequencing input: PBMCs. The source of this sequence is a man between 35 and 55 years old in good health and CMV-seronegative. In nucleotides, the CDR3 is TGTGCCAGCAGTACACAGGGGTTGTTGAACACTGAAGCTTTCTTT. Translating it yields CASSTQGLLNTEAFF.